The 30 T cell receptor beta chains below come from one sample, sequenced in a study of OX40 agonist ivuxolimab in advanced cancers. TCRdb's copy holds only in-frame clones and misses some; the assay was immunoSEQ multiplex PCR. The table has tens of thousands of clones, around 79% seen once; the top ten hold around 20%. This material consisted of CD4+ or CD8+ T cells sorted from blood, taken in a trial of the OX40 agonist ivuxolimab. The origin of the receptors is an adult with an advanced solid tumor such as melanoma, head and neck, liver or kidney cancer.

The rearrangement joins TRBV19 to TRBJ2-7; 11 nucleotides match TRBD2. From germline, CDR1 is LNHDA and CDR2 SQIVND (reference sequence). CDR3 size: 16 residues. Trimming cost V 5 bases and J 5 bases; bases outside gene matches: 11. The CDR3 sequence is CASSAYTSGSRNEQYF. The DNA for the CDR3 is TGTGCCAGTAGTGCCTACACTAGCGGGAGTCGGAACGAGCAGTACTTC.

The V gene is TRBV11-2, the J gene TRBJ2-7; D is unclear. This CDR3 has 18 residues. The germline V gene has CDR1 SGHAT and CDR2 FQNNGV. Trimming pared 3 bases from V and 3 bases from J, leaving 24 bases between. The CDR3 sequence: CASSLGWRPRKGNYEQYF. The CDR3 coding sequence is TGTGCCAGCAGCTTGGGTTGGCGGCCCAGAAAGGGAAACTACGAGCAGTACTTC. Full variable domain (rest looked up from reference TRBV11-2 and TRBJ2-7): EAGVAQSPRYKIIEKRQSVAFWCNPISGHATLYWYQQILGQGPKLLIQFQNNGVVDDSQLPKDRFSAERLKGVDSTLKIQPAKLEDSAVYLCASSLGWRPRKGNYEQYFGPGTRLTVT.

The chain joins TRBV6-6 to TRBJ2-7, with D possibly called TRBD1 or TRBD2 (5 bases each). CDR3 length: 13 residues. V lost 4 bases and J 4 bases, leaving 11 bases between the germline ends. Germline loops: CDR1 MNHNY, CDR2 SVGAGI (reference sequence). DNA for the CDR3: TGTGCCAGCAGTTCCAGTGGGGGTTACGAGCAGTACTTC. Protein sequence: CASSSSGGYEQYF.

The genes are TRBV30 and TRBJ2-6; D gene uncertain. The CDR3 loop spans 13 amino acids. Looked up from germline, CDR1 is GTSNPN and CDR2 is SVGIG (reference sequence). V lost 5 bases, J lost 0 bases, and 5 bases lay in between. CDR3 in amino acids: CAWGTSGANVLTF. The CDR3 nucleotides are TGTGCCTGGGGTACCTCTGGGGCCAACGTCCTGACTTTC.

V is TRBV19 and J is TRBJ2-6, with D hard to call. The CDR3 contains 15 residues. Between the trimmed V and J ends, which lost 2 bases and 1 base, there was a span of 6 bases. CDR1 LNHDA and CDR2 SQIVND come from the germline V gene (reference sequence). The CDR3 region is CASSILVSGANVLTF. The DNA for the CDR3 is TGTGCCAGTAGTATATTAGTATCTGGGGCCAACGTCCTGACTTTC.

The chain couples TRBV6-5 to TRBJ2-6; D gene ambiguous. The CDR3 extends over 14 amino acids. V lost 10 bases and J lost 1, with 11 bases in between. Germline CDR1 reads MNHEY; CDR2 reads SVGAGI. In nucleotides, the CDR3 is TGTGCCACCAACAGCGATTCTGGGGCCAACGTCCTGACTTTC. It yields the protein CATNSDSGANVLTF.

The CDR3 nucleotides read TGTGCCAGCAGCGTGGCGGGGGGCTATGGCTACACCTTC. This sequence encodes CASSVAGGYGYTF. The chain has TRBV9 and TRBJ1-2, with D possibly being TRBD1 (5 bases). This CDR3 has 13 residues. Germline V gene data show CDR1 as SGDLS and CDR2 as YYNGEE. The ends were cut back, 2 bases at V and 4 bases at J, with 9 bases in the middle.

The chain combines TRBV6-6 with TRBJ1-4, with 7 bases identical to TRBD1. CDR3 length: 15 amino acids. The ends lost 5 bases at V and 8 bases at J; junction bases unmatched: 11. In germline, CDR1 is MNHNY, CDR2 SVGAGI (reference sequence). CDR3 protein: CASSADRVAGEKLFF. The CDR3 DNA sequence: TGTGCCAGCAGTGCCGACAGGGTGGCAGGGGAAAAACTGTTTTTT.

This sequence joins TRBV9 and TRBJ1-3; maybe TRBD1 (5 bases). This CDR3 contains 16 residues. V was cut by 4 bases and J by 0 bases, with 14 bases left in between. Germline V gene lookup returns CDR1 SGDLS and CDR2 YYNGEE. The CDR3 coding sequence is TGTGCCAGCAGCCTCCACGGGACGGGCTCTGGAAACACCATATATTTT. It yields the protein CASSLHGTGSGNTIYF.

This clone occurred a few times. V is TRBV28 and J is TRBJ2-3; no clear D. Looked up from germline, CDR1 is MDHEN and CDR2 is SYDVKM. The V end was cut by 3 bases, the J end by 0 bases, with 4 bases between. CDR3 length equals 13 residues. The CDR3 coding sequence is TGTGCCAGCAGTTTTCGGAGCACAGATACGCAGTATTTT. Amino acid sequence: CASSFRSTDTQYF. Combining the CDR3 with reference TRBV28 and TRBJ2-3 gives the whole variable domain DVKVTQSSRYLVKRTGEKVFLECVQDMDHENMFWYRQDPGLGLRLIYFSYDVKMKEKGDIPEGYSVSREKKERFSLILESASTNQTSMYLCASSFRSTDTQYFGPGTRLTVL.

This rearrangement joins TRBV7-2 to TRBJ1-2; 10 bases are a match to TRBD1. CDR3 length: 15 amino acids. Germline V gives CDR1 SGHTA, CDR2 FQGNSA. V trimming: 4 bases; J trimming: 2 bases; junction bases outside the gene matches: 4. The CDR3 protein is CASSSRTGGNYGYTF. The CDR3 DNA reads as TGTGCCAGCAGCTCGAGGACAGGGGGAAACTATGGCTACACCTTC.

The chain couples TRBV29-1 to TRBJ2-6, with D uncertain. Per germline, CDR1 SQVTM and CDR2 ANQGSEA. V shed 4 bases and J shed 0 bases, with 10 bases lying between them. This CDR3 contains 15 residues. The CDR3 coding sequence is TGCAGCGTTGTTGAGTCTACCTCTGGGGCCAACGTCCTGACTTTC. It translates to CSVVESTSGANVLTF. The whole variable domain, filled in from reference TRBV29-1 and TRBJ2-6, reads SAVISQKPSRDICQRGTSLTIQCQVDSQVTMMFWYRQQPGQSLTLIATANQGSEATYESGFVIDKFPISRPNLTFSTLTVSNMSPEDSSIYLCSVVESTSGANVLTFGAGSRLTVL.

The CDR3 bases are TGTGCCAGCAGCTTTAGACAGGGTGGAAAACTGTTTTTT. Protein: CASSFRQGGKLFF. The chain is built from TRBV5-4 and TRBJ1-4; 7 bases align to TRBD1. CDR1 is SGHNT and CDR2 is YYREEE in the germline V gene (reference sequence). V was clipped by 2 bases and J by 10 bases; unmatched bases: 5. The CDR3 is made up of 13 amino acids.

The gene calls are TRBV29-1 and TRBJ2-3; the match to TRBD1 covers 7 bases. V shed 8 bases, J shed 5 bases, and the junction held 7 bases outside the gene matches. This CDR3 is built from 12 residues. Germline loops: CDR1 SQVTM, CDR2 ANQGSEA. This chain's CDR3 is CSQRGREDTQYF. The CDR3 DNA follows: TGCAGCCAAAGGGGGCGCGAAGATACGCAGTATTTT.

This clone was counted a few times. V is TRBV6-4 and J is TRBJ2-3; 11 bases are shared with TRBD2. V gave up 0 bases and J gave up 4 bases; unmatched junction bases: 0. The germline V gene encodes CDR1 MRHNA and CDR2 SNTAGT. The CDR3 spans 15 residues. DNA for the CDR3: TGTGCCAGCAGTGACTCTAGCGGGGGGGCAGATACGCAGTATTTT. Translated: CASSDSSGGADTQYF.

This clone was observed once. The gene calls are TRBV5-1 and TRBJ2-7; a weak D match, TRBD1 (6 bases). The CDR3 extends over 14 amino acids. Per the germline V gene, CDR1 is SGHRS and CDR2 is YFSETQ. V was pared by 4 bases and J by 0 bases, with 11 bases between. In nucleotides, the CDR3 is TGCGCCAGCAGCCGACAGGAGAGCTCCTACGAGCAGTACTTC. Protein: CASSRQESSYEQYF.

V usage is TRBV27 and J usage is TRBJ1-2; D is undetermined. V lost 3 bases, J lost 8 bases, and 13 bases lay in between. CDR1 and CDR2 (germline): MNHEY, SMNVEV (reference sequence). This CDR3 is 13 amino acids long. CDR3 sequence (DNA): TGTGCCAGCAGTTTTTGGATAGGCCGGGGCTACACCTTC. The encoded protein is CASSFWIGRGYTF.

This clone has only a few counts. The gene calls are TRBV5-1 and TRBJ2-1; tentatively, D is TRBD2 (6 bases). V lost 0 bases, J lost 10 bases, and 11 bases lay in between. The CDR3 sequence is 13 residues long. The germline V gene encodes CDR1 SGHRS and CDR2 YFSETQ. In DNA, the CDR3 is TGCGCCAGCAGCTTGGCGCCGGAGGGAGAGCAGTTCTTC. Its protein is CASSLAPEGEQFF.

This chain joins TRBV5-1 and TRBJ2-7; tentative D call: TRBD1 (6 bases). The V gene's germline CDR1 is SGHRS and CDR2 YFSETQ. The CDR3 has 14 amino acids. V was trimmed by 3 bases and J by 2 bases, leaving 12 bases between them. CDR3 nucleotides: TGCGCCAGCAGCTCCGGACAGAAGACCTACGAGCAGTACTTC. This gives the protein CASSSGQKTYEQYF.

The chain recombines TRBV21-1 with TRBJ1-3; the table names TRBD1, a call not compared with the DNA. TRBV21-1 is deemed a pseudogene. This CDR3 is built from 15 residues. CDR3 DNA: TGTGCCAGCAGACCGGAACAGACCCCTGGAAACACCATATATTTT. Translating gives CASRPEQTPGNTIYF.

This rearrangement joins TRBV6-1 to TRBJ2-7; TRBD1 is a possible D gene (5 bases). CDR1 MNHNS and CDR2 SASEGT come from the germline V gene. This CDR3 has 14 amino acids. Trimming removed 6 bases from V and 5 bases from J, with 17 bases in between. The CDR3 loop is CASSHTQESDEQYF. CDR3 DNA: TGTGCCAGCAGCCATACACAGGAGTCGGACGAGCAGTACTTC.

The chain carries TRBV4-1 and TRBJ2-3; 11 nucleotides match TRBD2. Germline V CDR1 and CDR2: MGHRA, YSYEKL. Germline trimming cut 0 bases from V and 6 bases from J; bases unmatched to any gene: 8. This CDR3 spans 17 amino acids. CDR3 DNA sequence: TGCGCCAGCAGCCAAGATGGGCCTAGCGGGGGGAGGGATACGCAGTATTTT. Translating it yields CASSQDGPSGGRDTQYF.

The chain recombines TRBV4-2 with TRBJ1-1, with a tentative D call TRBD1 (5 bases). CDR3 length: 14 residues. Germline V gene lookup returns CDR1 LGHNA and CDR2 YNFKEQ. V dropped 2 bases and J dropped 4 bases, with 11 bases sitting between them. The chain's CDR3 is CASSQHQGSTEAFF. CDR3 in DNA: TGTGCCAGCAGCCAACACCAGGGAAGCACTGAAGCTTTCTTT.

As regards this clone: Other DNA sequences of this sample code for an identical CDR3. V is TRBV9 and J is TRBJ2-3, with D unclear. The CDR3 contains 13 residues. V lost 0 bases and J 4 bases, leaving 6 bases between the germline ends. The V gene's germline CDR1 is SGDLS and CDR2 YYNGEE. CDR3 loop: CASSVDPPDTQYF. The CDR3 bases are TGTGCCAGCAGCGTAGACCCCCCAGATACGCAGTATTTT.

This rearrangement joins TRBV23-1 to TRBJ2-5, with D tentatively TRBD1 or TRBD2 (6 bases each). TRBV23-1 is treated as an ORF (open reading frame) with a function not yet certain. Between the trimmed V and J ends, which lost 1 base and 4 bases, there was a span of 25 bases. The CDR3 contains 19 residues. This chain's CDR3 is CASSQFDARGARGVETQYF. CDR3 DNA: TGCGCCAGCAGTCAATTTGACGCAAGGGGGGCCAGAGGTGTAGAGACCCAGTACTTC.

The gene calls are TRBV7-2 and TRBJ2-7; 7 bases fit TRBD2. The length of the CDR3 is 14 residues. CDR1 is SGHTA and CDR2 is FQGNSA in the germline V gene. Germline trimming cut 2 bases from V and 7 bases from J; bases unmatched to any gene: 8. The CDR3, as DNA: TGTGCCAGCAGCTTATTACGGACGCGGGGGGAGCAGTACTTC. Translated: CASSLLRTRGEQYF.

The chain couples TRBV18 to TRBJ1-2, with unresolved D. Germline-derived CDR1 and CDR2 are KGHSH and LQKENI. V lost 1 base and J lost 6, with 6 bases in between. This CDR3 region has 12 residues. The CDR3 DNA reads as TGTGCCAGCTCACCACAGGGAGATGGCTACACCTTC. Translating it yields CASSPQGDGYTF. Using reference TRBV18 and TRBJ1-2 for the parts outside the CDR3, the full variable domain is NAGVMQNPRHLVRRRGQEARLRCSPMKGHSHVYWYRQLPEEGLKFMVYLQKENIIDESGMPKERFSAEFPKEGPSILRIQQVVRGDSAAYFCASSPQGDGYTFGSGTRLTVV.

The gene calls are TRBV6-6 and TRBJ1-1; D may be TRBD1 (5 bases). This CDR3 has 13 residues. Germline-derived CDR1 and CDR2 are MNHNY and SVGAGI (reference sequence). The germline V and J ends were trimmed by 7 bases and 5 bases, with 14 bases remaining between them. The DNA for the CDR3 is TGTGCCAGCATCCCCGGGGGAGGGACTGAAGCTTTCTTT. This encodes CASIPGGGTEAFF.

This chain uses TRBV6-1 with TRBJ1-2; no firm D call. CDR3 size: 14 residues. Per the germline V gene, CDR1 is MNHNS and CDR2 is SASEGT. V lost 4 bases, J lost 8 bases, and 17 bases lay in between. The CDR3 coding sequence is TGTGCCAGCAGTGGGCAGGTGTTACGATGGGGCTACACCTTC. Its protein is CASSGQVLRWGYTF.

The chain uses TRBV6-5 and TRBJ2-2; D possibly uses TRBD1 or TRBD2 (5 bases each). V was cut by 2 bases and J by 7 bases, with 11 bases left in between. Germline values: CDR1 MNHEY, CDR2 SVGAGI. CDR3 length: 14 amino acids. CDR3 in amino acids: CASSYGRGSGELFF. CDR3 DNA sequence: TGTGCCAGCAGTTACGGACGGGGCAGCGGGGAGCTGTTTTTT.